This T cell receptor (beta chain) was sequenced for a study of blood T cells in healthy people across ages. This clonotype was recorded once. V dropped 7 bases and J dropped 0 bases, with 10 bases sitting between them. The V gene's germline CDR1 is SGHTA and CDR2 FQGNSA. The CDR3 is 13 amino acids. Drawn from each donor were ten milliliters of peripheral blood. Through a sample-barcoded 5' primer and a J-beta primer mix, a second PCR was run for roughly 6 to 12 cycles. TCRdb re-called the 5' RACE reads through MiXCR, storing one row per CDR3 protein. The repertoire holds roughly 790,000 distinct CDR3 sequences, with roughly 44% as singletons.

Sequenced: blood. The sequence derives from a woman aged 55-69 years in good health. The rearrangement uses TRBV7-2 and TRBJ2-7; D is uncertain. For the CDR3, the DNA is TGTGCCAGCAACCCACCGAGCTCCTACGAGCAGTACTTC. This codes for CASNPPSSYEQYF.